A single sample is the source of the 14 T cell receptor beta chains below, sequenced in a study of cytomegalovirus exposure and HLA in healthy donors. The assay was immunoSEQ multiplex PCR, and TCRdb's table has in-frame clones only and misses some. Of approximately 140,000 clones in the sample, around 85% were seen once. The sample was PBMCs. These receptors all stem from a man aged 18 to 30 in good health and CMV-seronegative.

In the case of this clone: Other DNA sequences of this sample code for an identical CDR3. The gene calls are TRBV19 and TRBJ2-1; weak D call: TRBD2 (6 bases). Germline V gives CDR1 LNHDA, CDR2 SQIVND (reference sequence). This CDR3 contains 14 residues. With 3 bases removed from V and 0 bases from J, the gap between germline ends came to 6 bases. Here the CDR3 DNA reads TGTGCCAGTAGTATCGGGAGCTCCTACAATGAGCAGTTCTTC. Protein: CASSIGSSYNEQFF.

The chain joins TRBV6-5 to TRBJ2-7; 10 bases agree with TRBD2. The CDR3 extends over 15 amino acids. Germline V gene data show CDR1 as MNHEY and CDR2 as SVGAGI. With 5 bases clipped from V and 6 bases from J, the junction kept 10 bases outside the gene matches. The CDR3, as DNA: TGTGCCAGCAGTACTTATAGCGGGAGGACGGGCGAGCAGTACTTC. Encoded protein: CASSTYSGRTGEQYF.

The CDR3 DNA follows: TGTGCCAGCAGCTACTACAGGGTGTCATCCTACGAGCAGTACTTC. It codes for CASSYYRVSSYEQYF. The chain links TRBV7-2 to TRBJ2-7, with D perhaps matching TRBD1 (6 bases). The CDR3 extends over 15 amino acids. V lost 4 bases and J lost 1, with 14 bases in between. Germline values: CDR1 SGHTA, CDR2 FQGNSA.

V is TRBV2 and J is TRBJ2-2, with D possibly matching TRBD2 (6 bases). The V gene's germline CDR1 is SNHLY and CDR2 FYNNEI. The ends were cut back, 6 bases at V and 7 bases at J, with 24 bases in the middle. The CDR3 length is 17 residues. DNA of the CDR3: TGTGCCAGCAGGGACTGGGGGGAATCCGTCTGGGGCGGGGAGCTGTTTTTT. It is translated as CASRDWGESVWGGELFF.

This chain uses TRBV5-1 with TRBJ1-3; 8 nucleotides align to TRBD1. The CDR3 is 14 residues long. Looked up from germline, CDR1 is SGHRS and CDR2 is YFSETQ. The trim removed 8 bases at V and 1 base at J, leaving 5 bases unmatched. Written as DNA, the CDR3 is TGCGCCAGTGGGACAGGAGGTTCTGGAAACACCATATATTTT. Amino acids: CASGTGGSGNTIYF.

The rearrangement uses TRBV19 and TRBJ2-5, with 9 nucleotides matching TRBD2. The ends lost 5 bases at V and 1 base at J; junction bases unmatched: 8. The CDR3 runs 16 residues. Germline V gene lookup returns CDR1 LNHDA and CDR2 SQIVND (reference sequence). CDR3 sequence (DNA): TGTGCCAGTAGTCCCTACCGAGCGGGGGGCCAAGAGACCCAGTACTTC. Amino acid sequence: CASSPYRAGGQETQYF.

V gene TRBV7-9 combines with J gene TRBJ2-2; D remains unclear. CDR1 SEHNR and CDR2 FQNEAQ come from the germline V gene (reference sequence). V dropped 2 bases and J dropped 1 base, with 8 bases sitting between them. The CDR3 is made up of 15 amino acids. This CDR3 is CASSLHGENTGELFF. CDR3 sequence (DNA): TGTGCCAGCAGCTTACACGGAGAGAACACCGGGGAGCTGTTTTTT.

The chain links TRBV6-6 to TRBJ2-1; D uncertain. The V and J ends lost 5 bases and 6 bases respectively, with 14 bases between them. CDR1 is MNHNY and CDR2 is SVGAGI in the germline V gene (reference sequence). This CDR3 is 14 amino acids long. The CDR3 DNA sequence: TGTGCCAGCAGTACCCGCTTTAAGCCCAATGAGCAGTTCTTC. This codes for CASSTRFKPNEQFF.

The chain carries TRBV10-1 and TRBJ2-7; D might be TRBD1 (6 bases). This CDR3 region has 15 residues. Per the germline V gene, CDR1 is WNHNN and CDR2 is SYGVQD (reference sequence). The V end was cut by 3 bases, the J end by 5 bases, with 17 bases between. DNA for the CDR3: TGCGCCAGCAGTGATTCGGGGAGCCAGGGGAACGAGCAGTACTTC. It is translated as CASSDSGSQGNEQYF.

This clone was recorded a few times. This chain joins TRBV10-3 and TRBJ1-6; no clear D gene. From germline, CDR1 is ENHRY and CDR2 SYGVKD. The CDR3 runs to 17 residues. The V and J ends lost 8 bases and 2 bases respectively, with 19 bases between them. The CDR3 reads CAISPLAGITYNSPLHF. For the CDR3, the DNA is TGTGCCATCTCACCGTTAGCGGGGATTACCTATAATTCACCCCTCCACTTT.

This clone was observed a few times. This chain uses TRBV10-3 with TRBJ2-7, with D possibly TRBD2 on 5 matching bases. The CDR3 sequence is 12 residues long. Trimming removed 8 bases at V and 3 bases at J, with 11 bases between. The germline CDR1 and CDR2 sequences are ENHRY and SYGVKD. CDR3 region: CAILSEDYEQYF. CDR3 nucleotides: TGTGCCATCCTGTCGGAGGACTACGAGCAGTACTTC.

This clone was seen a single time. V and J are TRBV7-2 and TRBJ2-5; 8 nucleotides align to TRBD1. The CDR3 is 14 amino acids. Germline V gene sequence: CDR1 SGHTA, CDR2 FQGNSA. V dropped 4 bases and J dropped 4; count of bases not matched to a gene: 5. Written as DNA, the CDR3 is TGTGCCAGCAGCTCCCAGGACAGGGTAGAGACCCAGTACTTC. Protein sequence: CASSSQDRVETQYF.

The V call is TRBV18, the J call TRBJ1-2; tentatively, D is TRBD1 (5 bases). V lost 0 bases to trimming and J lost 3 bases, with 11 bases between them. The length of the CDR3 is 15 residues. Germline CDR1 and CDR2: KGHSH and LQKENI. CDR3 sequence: CASSPPQGHHYGYTF. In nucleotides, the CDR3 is TGTGCCAGCTCACCACCTCAGGGCCACCACTATGGCTACACCTTC.

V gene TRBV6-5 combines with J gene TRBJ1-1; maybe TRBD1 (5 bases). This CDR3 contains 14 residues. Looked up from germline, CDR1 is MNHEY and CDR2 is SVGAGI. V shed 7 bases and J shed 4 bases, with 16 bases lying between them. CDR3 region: CASNPVGGSTEAFF. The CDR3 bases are TGTGCCAGCAACCCCGTCGGGGGGAGCACTGAAGCTTTCTTT.